This T cell receptor beta chain derives from a study of CD8+ T cells in alopecia areata. Reverse transcribed after extraction, RNA yielded cDNA as the sequencing template. The protocol was immunoSEQ multiplex PCR, while the TCRdb copy is restricted to in-frame clones and leaves out a portion. Of over 150,000 clones in the sample, 53% were seen once. This CDR3 contains 16 residues. CDR1 PRHDT and CDR2 FYEKMQ come from the germline V gene (reference sequence). Trimming stripped 4 bases from V and 0 bases from J, with 14 bases between. Treatment given: oral pan-JAK inhibitor, 5-10 mg twice daily. Points from the study as a whole: Many expanded lesional clones remained in scalp and blood on tofacitinib. Mouse data revealed clearer TCR sharing than patient data did, a gap possibly tied to HLA.

To note about this clone: Its antigen remains unidentified.

The rearrangement joins TRBV13 to TRBJ2-3, with D possibly matching TRBD2 (5 bases). The specimen comprised CD8+ T cells sorted from blood, sampled at week 24, from a patient treated with tofacitinib. This receptor was taken from a human donor with alopecia areata. CDR3 in DNA: TGTGCCAGCAGCTCACCTAGCAGGTCTAGCACAGATACGCAGTATTTT. Protein sequence: CASSSPSRSSTDTQYF.